The next 17 T cell receptor beta chains were all read from a single sample in a study of molecular identifiers for immune sequencing clone quantification. TCRdb used MiXCR to reprocess the PCR reads, holding one entry per CDR3 protein. The table has around 480,000 distinct CDR3 sequences, 20% to 25% seen once; the top ten hold more than 0.8%. The sequencing sample was made of naive CD8+ T cells from blood, with Jurkat cell RNA spiked in. Subset: FACS-sorted CD8+CD4-CCR7+CD45RA+ naive T cells. These receptors all come from a human donor in good health. Some libraries in this study had Jurkat cell RNA spiked in.

A note on this clonotype: Since a much larger clone is just one base distant, this may be a read error. The chain recombines TRBV7-9 with TRBJ2-1; 10 bases map to TRBD1. The CDR3 is 17 residues long. The germline gives CDR1 SEHNR, CDR2 FQNEAQ (reference sequence). V shed 5 bases and J 4 bases; nucleotides not matched to a gene: 11. CDR3 sequence reads: CASSTGGQGVRYNEQFF. CDR3 sequence (DNA): TGTGCCAGCAGCACAGGAGGACAGGGGGTGCGATACAATGAGCAGTTCTTC.

This chain uses TRBV29-1 with TRBJ1-1; 7 nucleotides align to TRBD1. The germline gives CDR1 SQVTM, CDR2 ANQGSEA. Trimming took 7 bases from V and 1 from J; bases not matched to a gene: 3. The CDR3 is made up of 12 amino acids. This chain's CDR3 is CSARTGNTEAFF. In DNA, the CDR3 is TGCAGCGCACGGACAGGGAACACTGAAGCTTTCTTT.

The chain is built from TRBV6-2 or TRBV6-3 and TRBJ2-1, with 12 bases aligning to TRBD2. Trimming took 7 bases from V and 6 from J; bases not matched to a gene: 4. Looked up from germline, CDR1 is MNHEY and CDR2 is SVGEGT. This CDR3 region has 14 residues. The CDR3 loop reads CASTSGGAGNEQFF. CDR3 nucleotides: TGTGCCAGCACTAGCGGGGGGGCTGGCAATGAGCAGTTCTTC.

This clonotype was seen more than once but under ten times. The chain has TRBV19 and TRBJ1-1; unclear D gene. This CDR3 region has 16 residues. Germline lookup yields CDR1 LNHDA and CDR2 SQIVND (reference sequence). V was cut by 4 bases and J by 3 bases, with 18 bases left in between. CDR3 region: CASSTPFLAGYTEAFF. The DNA for the CDR3 is TGTGCCAGTAGTACTCCCTTCCTGGCGGGTTACACTGAAGCTTTCTTT.

This clonotype was observed many times. The chain is built from TRBV19 and TRBJ1-1, with D possibly being TRBD1 (5 bases). The CDR3 runs to 13 residues. Germline-derived CDR1 and CDR2 are LNHDA and SQIVND (reference sequence). V was shortened by 9 bases and J by 0 bases, with 11 bases between the two germline ends. CDR3 region: CASIGEMNTEAFF. CDR3 sequence (DNA): TGTGCCAGCATAGGGGAGATGAACACTGAAGCTTTCTTT.

Points on this clonotype: The junction differs from germline at one of its ends, possibly a read error. The genes are TRBV12-3 or TRBV12-4 and TRBJ1-5; the D is unclear. This CDR3 is 14 amino acids long. CDR3 amino acids: CAGSFLGTDQPQHF. CDR3 nucleotide sequence: TGTGCCGGCAGTTTTCTGGGTACGGATCAGCCCCAGCATTTT.

This chain connects TRBV24-1 to TRBJ2-3, with TRBD1 as a possible D gene (7 bases). This CDR3 comprises 16 residues. Germline V CDR1 and CDR2: KGHDR, SFDVKD. Trimming removed 11 bases at V and 2 bases at J, with 22 bases between. Written as DNA, the CDR3 is TGTGCCAGCGCGTCATCCAGGGGGAGGCACACAGATACGCAGTATTTT. Translated: CASASSRGRHTDTQYF.

The rearrangement joins TRBV30 to TRBJ2-2; no reliable D call. With 0 bases removed from V and 6 bases from J, the gap between germline ends came to 8 bases. The CDR3 contains 13 residues. The germline gives CDR1 GTSNPN, CDR2 SVGIG (reference sequence). In DNA, the CDR3 is TGTGCCTGGAGTGTGGGAATCCCCGGGGAGCTGTTTTTT. Protein sequence: CAWSVGIPGELFF.

As to this clonotype: This may be a read error, as it is one base from a much larger clone. This chain joins TRBV6-6 and TRBJ1-5; perhaps TRBD1 as D (5 bases). Germline CDR1 reads MNHNY; CDR2 reads SVGAGI (reference sequence). The CDR3 is 15 residues long. The CDR3 nucleotides read TGTGCCAGCAGCAACTCCGGGACGCCCAATCAGCCCCGGCATTTT. Its translation is CASSNSGTPNQPRHF.

This clonotype was recorded once. No conserved phenylalanine or tryptophan is present at the end of the CDR3, so a read error is the likely explanation. The CDR3 DNA follows: TGCGCCAGCAGCCTCGGGACTAGCGGGGGGGCGCTGAATGAGCAGTTCTCC. Its translation: CASSLGTSGGALNEQFS. V and J are TRBV4-1 and TRBJ2-1, with 16 bases fitting TRBD2. V lost 4 bases, J lost 7 bases, and 7 bases stayed unmatched. The CDR3 consists of 17 residues. Germline lookup yields CDR1 MGHRA and CDR2 YSYEKL.

This clonotype was seen many times. The CDR3 spells CASSGRAYTDTQYF. Written as DNA, the CDR3 is TGTGCCAGCAGTGGACGGGCATACACAGATACGCAGTATTTT. The chain uses TRBV6-5 and TRBJ2-3; D gene unclear. In germline, CDR1 is MNHEY, CDR2 SVGAGI. This CDR3 has 14 amino acids. V gave up 5 bases and J gave up 2 bases, with 11 bases separating them.

This clonotype was counted only a few times. The chain carries TRBV4-3 and TRBJ1-1; D possibly corresponds to TRBD1 (6 bases). This CDR3 comprises 16 residues. Germline loops: CDR1 LGHNA, CDR2 YSLEER. V lost 3 bases, J lost 0 bases, and 14 bases lay in between. The CDR3 loop is CASSQTGQTLNTEAFF. In DNA form, the CDR3 reads TGCGCCAGCAGCCAGACCGGACAGACCCTGAACACTGAAGCTTTCTTT.

In this sample, this clonotype turned up a few times. The chain joins TRBV2 to TRBJ2-2; 10 bases fit TRBD2. Looked up from germline, CDR1 is SNHLY and CDR2 is FYNNEI. J was trimmed by 0 bases and V by 7 bases; bases with no gene match: 23. This CDR3 spans 22 amino acids. CDR3 region: CASNPAGRTSGTNIPNTGELFF. CDR3 DNA: TGTGCCAGCAATCCAGCGGGCAGGACTAGCGGAACCAATATCCCGAACACCGGGGAGCTGTTTTTT.

This clonotype was observed many times. The chain joins TRBV5-6 to TRBJ1-1; maybe TRBD1 (5 bases). From germline, CDR1 is SGHDT and CDR2 YYEEEE. CDR3 length equals 18 residues. V was cut by 4 bases and J by 1 base, with 23 bases left in between. The CDR3 DNA reads TGTGCCAGCAGCGGTGTTACGACAGACCAGATTTCGAACACTGAAGCTTTCTTT. Translation: CASSGVTTDQISNTEAFF.

The rearrangement links TRBV3-1 to TRBJ2-1; unclear D gene. CDR1 is LGHDT, CDR2 YNNKEL, per germline (reference sequence). This CDR3 region has 15 residues. The V and J ends lost 4 bases and 0 bases respectively, with 10 bases between them. The CDR3 here is CASSPDASSYNEQFF. The CDR3 bases are TGTGCCAGCAGCCCGGACGCCAGCTCCTACAATGAGCAGTTCTTC.

This clonotype is a singleton in its sample. At one of its ends the junction is not consistent with the germline gene, which may arise from a read error. The chain has TRBV24-1 and TRBJ2-1, with a possible D match to TRBD1 (7 bases). The germline CDR1 and CDR2 sequences are KGHDR and SFDVKD. The CDR3 extends over 16 amino acids. The DNA of the CDR3 is TGTGCCACCGGTGATTCCCCGGGACAGCGGGACAATGAGCAGTTCTTC. This codes for CATGDSPGQRDNEQFF.

This clonotype was detected only once. The chain uses TRBV14 and TRBJ2-7; TRBD1 matches at 7 bases. Germline assignment: CDR1 SGHDN and CDR2 FVKESK. The trim removed 0 bases at V and 2 bases at J, leaving 4 bases unmatched. The CDR3 has 15 residues. This chain's CDR3 is CASSQETGFPYEQYF. The CDR3 nucleotides are TGTGCCAGCAGCCAAGAGACAGGGTTTCCCTACGAGCAGTACTTC.